Shown below are 6 T cell receptor beta chains from a single sample sequenced in a study of blood T cells in healthy people across ages. Then a second PCR, running roughly 7 to 11 cycles, was carried out with a sample-barcoded 5' primer and a J-beta primer mix. TCRdb recomputed calls from the 5' RACE reads with MiXCR, one row per CDR3 protein. The sample lists just under 550,000 distinct CDR3 sequences; around 24% were seen once. These same records also appear under a second study, on T cells of mothers and their children.

The sample was blood. These receptors were collected from a boy aged 5 to 17 in good health.

In this sample, this clonotype turned up a few times. This chain uses TRBV28 with TRBJ1-1, with 7 bases matching TRBD1. V dropped 5 bases and J dropped 3; count of bases not matched to a gene: 9. This CDR3 comprises 15 residues. Germline values: CDR1 MDHEN, CDR2 SYDVKM. The DNA of the CDR3 is TGTGCCAGCAGTCCACAGGGGCTCGGGGACACTGAAGCTTTCTTT. Amino acid sequence: CASSPQGLGDTEAFF.

V usage is TRBV20-1 and J usage is TRBJ2-3; TRBD2 might be the D (5 bases). In germline, CDR1 is DFQATT, CDR2 SNEGSKA (reference sequence). CDR3 size: 14 residues. The CDR3 DNA sequence: TGCAGAGCCCGAGGAGCGGAGAGCACAGATACGCAGTATTTT. This codes for CRARGAESTDTQYF.

This clonotype was found once. The chain links TRBV28 to TRBJ2-5; TRBD2 might be the D (5 bases). V was cut by 7 bases and J by 1 base, with 13 bases left in between. The germline gives CDR1 MDHEN, CDR2 SYDVKM. This CDR3 is built from 14 residues. This CDR3 is CASTSDYLQETQYF. CDR3 DNA sequence: TGTGCCAGCACCTCCGACTACCTCCAAGAGACCCAGTACTTC. The full variable domain, completed using reference TRBV28 and TRBJ2-5, is DVKVTQSSRYLVKRTGEKVFLECVQDMDHENMFWYRQDPGLGLRLIYFSYDVKMKEKGDIPEGYSVSREKKERFSLILESASTNQTSMYLCASTSDYLQETQYFGPGTRLLVL.

V usage is TRBV2 and J usage is TRBJ1-5, with D possibly TRBD1 on 5 matching bases. The CDR3 sequence is 14 residues long. In germline, CDR1 is SNHLY, CDR2 FYNNEI. Deletions cut 3 bases from V and 5 bases from J, with 11 bases between. CDR3 coding DNA: TGTGCCAGCAGTGAGATTGGGGGTTATCAGCCCCAGCATTTT. Translating it yields CASSEIGGYQPQHF.

The chain employs TRBV12-3 or TRBV12-4 and TRBJ2-5, with D unclear. The CDR3 covers 13 residues. The V and J ends lost 5 bases and 5 bases respectively, with 12 bases between them. CDR3 protein: CASSASSRETQYF. The CDR3 DNA is TGTGCCAGCAGTGCCAGCAGTCGGGAGACCCAGTACTTC.

The chain is built from TRBV25-1 and TRBJ2-7; D is perhaps TRBD2 (7 bases). Trimming pared 1 base from V and 2 bases from J, leaving 12 bases between. CDR1 is MGHDK, CDR2 SYGVNS, per germline. The CDR3 consists of 15 residues. CDR3 protein: CASSEWEGDAYEQYF. CDR3 nucleotides: TGTGCCAGCAGTGAATGGGAGGGGGATGCCTACGAGCAGTACTTC.